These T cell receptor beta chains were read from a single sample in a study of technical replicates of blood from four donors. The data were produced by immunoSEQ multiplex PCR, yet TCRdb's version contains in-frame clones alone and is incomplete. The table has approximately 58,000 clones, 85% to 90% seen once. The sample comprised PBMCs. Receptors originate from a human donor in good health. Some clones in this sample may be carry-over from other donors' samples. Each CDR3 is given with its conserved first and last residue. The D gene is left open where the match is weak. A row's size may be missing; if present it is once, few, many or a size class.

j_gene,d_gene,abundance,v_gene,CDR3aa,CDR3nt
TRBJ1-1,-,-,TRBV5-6,CASSLAARGAFF,TGTGCCAGCAGCCTTGCCGCCAGGGGAGCTTTCTTT
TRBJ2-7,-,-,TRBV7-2,CASSPTPPGEQYF,TGTGCCAGCAGCCCGACTCCCCCGGGGGAGCAGTACTTC
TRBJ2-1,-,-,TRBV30,CAWSVSGTPYNEQFF,TGTGCCTGGAGTGTCTCGGGAACCCCCTACAATGAGCAGTTCTTC
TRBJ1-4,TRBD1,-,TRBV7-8,CASSLAGQGRAEKLFF,TGTGCCAGCAGCTTAGCAGGACAGGGTAGGGCGGAAAAACTGTTTTTT
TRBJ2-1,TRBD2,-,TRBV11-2,CASSSPGGRKGPNEQFF,TGTGCCAGCAGCTCCCCGGGGGGGAGAAAGGGCCCCAATGAGCAGTTCTTC
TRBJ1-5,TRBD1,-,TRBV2,CASSPTGQVGQPQHF,TGTGCCAGCAGTCCGACAGGGCAGGTGGGACAGCCCCAGCATTTT
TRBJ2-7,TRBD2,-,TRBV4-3,CASSPSIAGGPYEQYF,TGCGCCAGCAGCCCGAGCATAGCGGGAGGGCCTTACGAGCAGTACTTC
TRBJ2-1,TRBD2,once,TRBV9,CASSVTSGSSEEQFF,TGTGCCAGCAGCGTAACTAGCGGGAGTAGCGAAGAGCAGTTCTTC
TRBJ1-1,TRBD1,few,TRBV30,CATRDRVSPEAFF,TGTGCCACCCGGGACAGGGTTTCCCCTGAAGCTTTCTTT
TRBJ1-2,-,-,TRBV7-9,CASSRGESGYTF,TGTGCCAGCAGCCGCGGGGAAAGTGGCTACACCTTC
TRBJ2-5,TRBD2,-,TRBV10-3,CAIKSGRGGVQETQYF,TGTGCCATCAAATCGGGGCGGGGGGGCGTACAAGAGACCCAGTACTTC
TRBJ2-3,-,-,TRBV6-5,CASSLGGVEDTQYF,TGTGCCAGCAGCCTCGGGGGAGTTGAAGATACGCAGTATTTT
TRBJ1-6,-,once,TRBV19,CASSTAASYNSPLHF,TGTGCCAGTAGTACCGCGGCCTCCTATAATTCACCCCTCCACTTT
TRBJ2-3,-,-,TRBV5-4,CASSPLGADTQYF,TGTGCCAGCAGCCCGCTAGGCGCAGATACGCAGTATTTT
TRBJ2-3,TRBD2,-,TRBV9,CASSPGLAGDRADTQYF,TGTGCCAGCAGTCCAGGACTAGCGGGAGACAGGGCAGATACGCAGTATTTT
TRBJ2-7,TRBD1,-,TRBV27,CASSSQGNTPYEQYF,TGTGCCAGCAGTTCACAGGGGAACACCCCCTACGAGCAGTACTTC
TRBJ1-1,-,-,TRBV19,CASSIGQMNTEAFF,TGTGCCAGTAGTATAGGACAGATGAACACTGAAGCTTTCTTT
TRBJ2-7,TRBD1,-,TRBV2,CASNDRGRTYEQYF,TGTGCCAGCAACGACAGGGGGCGGACCTACGAGCAGTACTTC
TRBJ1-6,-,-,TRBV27,CASSLSYTRSPLHF,TGTGCCAGCAGTTTATCGTACACCAGATCACCCCTCCACTTT
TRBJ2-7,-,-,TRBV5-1,CASSSGTTHYEQYF,TGCGCCAGCAGCTCCGGGACAACCCACTACGAGCAGTACTTC
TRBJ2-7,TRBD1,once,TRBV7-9,CASSRTTGVVDEQYF,TGTGCCAGCAGCCGGACAACAGGGGTTGTCGACGAGCAGTACTTC
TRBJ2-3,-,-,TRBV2,CASTGIPSTDTQYF,TGTGCCAGCACGGGAATACCTAGCACAGATACGCAGTATTTT